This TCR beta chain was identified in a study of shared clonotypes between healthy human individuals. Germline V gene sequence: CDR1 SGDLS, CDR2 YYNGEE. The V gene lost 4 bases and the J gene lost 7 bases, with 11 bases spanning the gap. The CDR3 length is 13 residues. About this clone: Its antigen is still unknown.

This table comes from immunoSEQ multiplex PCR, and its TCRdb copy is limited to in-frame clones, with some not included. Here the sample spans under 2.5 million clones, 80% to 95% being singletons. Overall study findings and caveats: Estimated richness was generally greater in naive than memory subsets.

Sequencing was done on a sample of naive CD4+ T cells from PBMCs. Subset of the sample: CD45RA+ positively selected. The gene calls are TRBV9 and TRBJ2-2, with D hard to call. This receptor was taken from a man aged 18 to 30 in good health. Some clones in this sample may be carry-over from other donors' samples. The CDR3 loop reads CASSSRDGGELFF. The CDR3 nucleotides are TGTGCCAGCAGCTCACGTGATGGCGGGGAGCTGTTTTTT.